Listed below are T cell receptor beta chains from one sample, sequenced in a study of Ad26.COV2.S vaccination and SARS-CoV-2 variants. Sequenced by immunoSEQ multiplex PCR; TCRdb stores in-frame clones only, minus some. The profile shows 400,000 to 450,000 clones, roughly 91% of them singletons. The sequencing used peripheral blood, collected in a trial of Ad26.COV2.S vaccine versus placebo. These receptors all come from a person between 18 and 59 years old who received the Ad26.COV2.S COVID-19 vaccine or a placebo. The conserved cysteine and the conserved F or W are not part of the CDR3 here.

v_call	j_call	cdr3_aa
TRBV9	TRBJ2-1	ASSVVSGREDEQF
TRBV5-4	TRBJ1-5	ASSQGAGDQPQH
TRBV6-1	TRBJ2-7	ASSEAVNAKQY
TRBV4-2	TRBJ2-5	ASSQYFPAPTQY
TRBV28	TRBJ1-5	ASSSTLGQAGAQH
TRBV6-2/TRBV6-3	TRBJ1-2	ASSRDGGANYGYT
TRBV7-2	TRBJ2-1	ASSLWADGGEQF
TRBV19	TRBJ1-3	ASRPGTHLAIY
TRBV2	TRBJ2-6	ASSVGTLYSGANVLT
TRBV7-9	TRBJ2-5	ASRAEETQY